Each of the 14 T cell receptor delta chains below was sequenced from the same sample in a study of gamma-delta chains in newborns, infants, children. TCRdb re-called clones from the reads using CATT. Of several thousand delta-chain clones listed, approximately 3% were seen once; the top ten hold approximately 16%. The sample was blood. The receptors originated from a child who was a newborn, infant or young child, either healthy, febrile or measles-vaccinated (not recorded which).

Comment on this clone: This sequence may be a read error, since a much larger clone differs from it by one base. CDR3 nucleotide sequence: TGTGCTCTTGGGGAAATCCCTCCTCCCTACAGTGCTGGGGTCCAAGGTGCTAACACCGATAAACTCATCTTT. It translates to CALGEIPPPYSAGVQGANTDKLIF. The rearrangement uses TRDV1 and TRDJ1, with D tentatively TRDD3 (6 bases). Germline V gives CDR1 TSWWSYY, CDR2 QGS. The CDR3 has 24 amino acids. V lost 2 bases, J lost 0 bases, and 37 bases lay in between.

This clone has a handful of counts. This sequence is one base from a far larger clone and is likely a read error. The identical CDR3 is also encoded by other nucleotide sequences in the sample. V is TRDV2 and J is TRDJ1; no firm D call. Germline V gene data show CDR1 as GEAIGNYY and CDR2 as EKD. The germline V and J ends were trimmed by 0 bases and 2 bases, with 9 bases remaining between them. CDR3 length: 14 residues. The chain's CDR3 is CACDTRVGTDKLIF. CDR3 DNA sequence: TGTGCCTGTGACACCAGAGTTGGGACCGATAAACTCATCTTT.

In its sample, this clone was seen a few times. A far larger clone lies a single base away; this is likely a read error. Other DNA sequences in the sample encode the same CDR3. V gene TRDV2 combines with J gene TRDJ3; 13 nucleotides match TRDD3. Per the germline V gene, CDR1 is GEAIGNYY and CDR2 is EKD. V gave up 3 bases and J gave up 2 bases; unmatched junction bases: 12. CDR3 length equals 21 residues. The CDR3 DNA is TGTGCCTGTGACGTATTACTGGGGGATACGCATTTCACCTGGGACACCCGACAGATGTTTTTC. Protein product: CACDVLLGDTHFTWDTRQMFF.

This clone is termed medium-sized (0.01 to 0.1%). Since a far larger clone is one base different, this is likely a read error. The chain links TRDV2 to TRDJ3, with D possibly TRDD3 on 6 matching bases. Between the trimmed V and J ends, which lost 3 bases and 0 bases, there was a span of 8 bases. The CDR3 extends over 16 amino acids. Germline CDR1 GEAIGNYY, CDR2 EKD. CDR3: CACDRGSSWDTRQMFF. CDR3 nucleotide sequence: TGTGCCTGTGACCGGGGGAGCTCCTGGGACACCCGACAGATGTTTTTC.

This clone was observed a handful of times. The TCRdb record carries a much larger clone's protein, which differs from this DNA's translation at residue 8; a read error is the likely cause, and the protein listed here is the DNA translation. This chain joins TRDV2 and TRDJ3; no reliable D call. The germline V and J ends were trimmed by 0 bases and 5 bases, with 7 bases remaining between them. This CDR3 region has 15 residues. Germline loops: CDR1 GEAIGNYY, CDR2 EKD. This CDR3 reads CACDTVLRDTRQMFF. Here the CDR3 DNA reads TGTGCCTGTGACACCGTACTGAGGGACACCCGACAGATGTTTTTC.

As regards this clone: The translation of this DNA and the TCRdb protein of a much larger clone differ at residue 15, probably owing to a read error; the protein shown here is translated from the DNA. The J gene is TRDJ3, the V gene TRDV2, with D perhaps matching TRDD3 (6 bases). This CDR3 is 18 amino acids long. CDR1 is GEAIGNYY, CDR2 EKD, per germline. In nucleotides, the CDR3 is TGTGCCTGTGACACCGGGGATGGGAGCTCCTGGGACACCCGACTGATGTTTTTC. Its translation is CACDTGDGSSWDTRLMFF.

Relative to its sample, this clone is medium-sized. The chain carries TRDV2 and TRDJ2, with 11 bases identical to TRDD3. Germline V lookup: CDR1 GEAIGNYY, CDR2 EKD. The trim removed 3 bases at V and 3 bases at J, leaving 5 bases unmatched. The CDR3 runs to 16 residues. CDR3 amino acids: CACDRLGDTLTAQLFF. Here the CDR3 DNA reads TGTGCCTGTGACCGGCTGGGGGATACTCTGACAGCACAACTCTTCTTT.

This clone occurred a few times. The protein that TCRdb holds for this DNA derives from a much larger clone and differs from the translated DNA at residue 14, which likely indicates a read error; the protein shown here is translated from the DNA. The chain has TRDV2 and TRDJ1; perhaps TRDD3 as D (5 bases). Per germline, CDR1 GEAIGNYY and CDR2 EKD. The CDR3 totals 17 residues. The CDR3 nucleotides read TGTGCCTGTGACCACCGCGGAGGGGACTTGGGCACCGATAGACTCATCTTT. Its translation: CACDHRGGDLGTDRLIF.

This clone was seen a few times. Possible read error: a much larger clone is one base away. The gene calls are TRDV2 and TRDJ3; 10 bases match TRDD3. The CDR3 is 19 residues long. Germline trimming cut 5 bases from V and 5 bases from J; bases unmatched to any gene: 14. Germline V lookup: CDR1 GEAIGNYY, CDR2 EKD. The CDR3 reads CACVPLWGIGRRDTRQMFF. The CDR3 nucleotides read TGTGCCTGTGTCCCTCTCTGGGGGATAGGTCGCCGGGACACCCGACAGATGTTTTTC.

There are a few counts of this clone. This likely reflects a read error, since a far larger clone is one base away. Other DNA sequences in this sample translate to the same CDR3. J is TRDJ3 and V is TRDV2; 9 bases fit TRDD3. CDR3 length: 19 residues. Germline V gene data show CDR1 as GEAIGNYY and CDR2 as EKD. CDR3: CACDTRGYGTSWDTRQMFF. DNA for the CDR3: TGTGCCTGCGACACTCGGGGATACGGGACGTCCTGGGACACCCGACAGATGTTTTTC.

This clone is classed as large. The gene calls are TRDV2 and TRDJ3; tentatively, D is TRDD3 (6 bases). CDR3 length: 19 amino acids. Germline lookup yields CDR1 GEAIGNYY and CDR2 EKD. Trimming pared 3 bases from V and 0 bases from J, leaving 17 bases between. Here the CDR3 DNA reads TGTGCCTGTGACCCTATGGGGGCCATCAGCTCCTGGGACACCCGACAGATGTTTTTC. It is translated as CACDPMGAISSWDTRQMFF.

A few counts support this clone. The mismatch at residue 18 between this DNA's translation and the TCRdb protein of a much larger clone likely reflects a read error; the protein shown is translated from the DNA. The gene calls are TRDV2 and TRDJ3; TRDD3 agrees at 10 bases. The CDR3 extends over 20 amino acids. In germline, CDR1 is GEAIGNYY, CDR2 EKD. This CDR3 reads CACDKRYWGIPSWDTRQLFF. The CDR3 nucleotides are TGTGCCTGTGACAAACGGTACTGGGGGATCCCCTCCTGGGACACCCGACAGCTGTTTTTC.

Of note for this clone: The protein TCRdb lists belongs to a much larger clone and differs from this DNA's translation at residue 11, which points to a read error; the protein shown is made from the DNA. The V call is TRDV2, the J call TRDJ2; TRDD3 matches 9 bases. The CDR3 extends over 14 amino acids. Germline V gives CDR1 GEAIGNYY, CDR2 EKD. CDR3 bases: TGTGCCTGTGACACGTACTGGGGGACAGCACGACTCTTCTTT. This sequence encodes CACDTYWGTARLFF.

This clone has more than one count but fewer than ten. The amino acid sequence in TCRdb belongs to a much larger clone and departs from this DNA's translation at residue 12, likely a sequencing read error; the sequence shown is translated from the DNA. The V call is TRDV2, the J call TRDJ3, with 12 bases matching TRDD3. The CDR3 runs 18 residues. The germline V gene encodes CDR1 GEAIGNYY and CDR2 EKD. CDR3 loop: CACDNTGGYSWGTRQMFF. CDR3 nucleotides: TGTGCCTGTGACAATACTGGGGGATACTCCTGGGGCACCCGACAGATGTTTTTC.